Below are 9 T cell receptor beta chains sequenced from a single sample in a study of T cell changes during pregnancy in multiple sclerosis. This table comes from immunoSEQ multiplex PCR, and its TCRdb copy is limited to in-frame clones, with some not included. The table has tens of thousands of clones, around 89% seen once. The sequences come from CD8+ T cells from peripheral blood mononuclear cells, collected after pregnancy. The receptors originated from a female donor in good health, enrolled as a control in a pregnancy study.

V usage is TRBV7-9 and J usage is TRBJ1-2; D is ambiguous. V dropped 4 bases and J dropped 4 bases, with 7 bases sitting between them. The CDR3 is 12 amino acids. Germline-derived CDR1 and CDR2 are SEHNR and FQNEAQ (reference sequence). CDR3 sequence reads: CASSSTGYGYTF. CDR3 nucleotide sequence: TGTGCCAGCAGCTCCACGGGCTATGGCTACACCTTC.

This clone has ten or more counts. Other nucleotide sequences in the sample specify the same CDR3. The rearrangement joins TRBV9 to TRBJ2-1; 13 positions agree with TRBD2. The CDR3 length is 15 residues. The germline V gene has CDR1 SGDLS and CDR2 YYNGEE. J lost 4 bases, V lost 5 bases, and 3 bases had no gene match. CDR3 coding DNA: TGTGCCAGCAGTACTAGCGGGGGGGCTTACAATGAGCAGTTCTTC. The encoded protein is CASSTSGGAYNEQFF.

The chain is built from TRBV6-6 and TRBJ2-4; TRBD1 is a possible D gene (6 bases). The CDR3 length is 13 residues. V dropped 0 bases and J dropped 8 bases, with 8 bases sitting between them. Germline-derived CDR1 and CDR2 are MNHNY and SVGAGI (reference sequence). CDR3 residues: CASSYSSGDIQYF. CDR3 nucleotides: TGTGCCAGCAGTTACTCTTCAGGGGACATTCAGTACTTC.

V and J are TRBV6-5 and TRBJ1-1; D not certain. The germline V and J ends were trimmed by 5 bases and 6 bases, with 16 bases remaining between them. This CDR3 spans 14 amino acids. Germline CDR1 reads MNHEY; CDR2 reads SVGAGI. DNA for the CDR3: TGTGCCAGCAGTCCGCGCCATCACAGATCTGAAGCTTTCTTT. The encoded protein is CASSPRHHRSEAFF.

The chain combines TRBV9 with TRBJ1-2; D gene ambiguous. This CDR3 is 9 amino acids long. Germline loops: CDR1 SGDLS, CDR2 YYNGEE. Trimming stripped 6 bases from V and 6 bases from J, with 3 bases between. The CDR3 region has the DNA TGTGCCAGCATCAATGGCTACACCTTC. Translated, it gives CASINGYTF.

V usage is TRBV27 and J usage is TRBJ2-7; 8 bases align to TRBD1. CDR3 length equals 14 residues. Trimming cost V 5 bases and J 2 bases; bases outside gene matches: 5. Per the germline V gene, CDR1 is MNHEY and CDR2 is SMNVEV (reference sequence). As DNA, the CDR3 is TGTGCCAGCAGTACAGGGGGACTTACCTACGAGCAGTACTTC. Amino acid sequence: CASSTGGLTYEQYF.

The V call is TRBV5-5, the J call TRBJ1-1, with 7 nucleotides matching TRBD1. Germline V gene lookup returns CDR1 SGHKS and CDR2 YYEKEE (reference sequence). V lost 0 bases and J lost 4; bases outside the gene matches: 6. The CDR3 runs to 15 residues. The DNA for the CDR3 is TGTGCCAGCAGCTTGGTGCAGGGGGGAGGCACTGAAGCTTTCTTT. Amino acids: CASSLVQGGGTEAFF.

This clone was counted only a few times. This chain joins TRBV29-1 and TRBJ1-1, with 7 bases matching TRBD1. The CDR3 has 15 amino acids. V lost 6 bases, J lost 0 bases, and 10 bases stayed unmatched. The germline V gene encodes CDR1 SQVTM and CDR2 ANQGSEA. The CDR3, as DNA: TGCAGCGTGACCGCAGGGGGTAAGGTGAACACTGAAGCTTTCTTT. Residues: CSVTAGGKVNTEAFF.

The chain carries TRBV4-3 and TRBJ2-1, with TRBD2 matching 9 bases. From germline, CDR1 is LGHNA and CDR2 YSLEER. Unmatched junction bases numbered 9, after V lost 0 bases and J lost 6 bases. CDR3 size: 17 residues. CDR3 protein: CASSQEEAGGVFNEQFF. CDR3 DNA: TGCGCCAGCAGCCAAGAGGAAGCGGGGGGCGTTTTCAATGAGCAGTTCTTC.